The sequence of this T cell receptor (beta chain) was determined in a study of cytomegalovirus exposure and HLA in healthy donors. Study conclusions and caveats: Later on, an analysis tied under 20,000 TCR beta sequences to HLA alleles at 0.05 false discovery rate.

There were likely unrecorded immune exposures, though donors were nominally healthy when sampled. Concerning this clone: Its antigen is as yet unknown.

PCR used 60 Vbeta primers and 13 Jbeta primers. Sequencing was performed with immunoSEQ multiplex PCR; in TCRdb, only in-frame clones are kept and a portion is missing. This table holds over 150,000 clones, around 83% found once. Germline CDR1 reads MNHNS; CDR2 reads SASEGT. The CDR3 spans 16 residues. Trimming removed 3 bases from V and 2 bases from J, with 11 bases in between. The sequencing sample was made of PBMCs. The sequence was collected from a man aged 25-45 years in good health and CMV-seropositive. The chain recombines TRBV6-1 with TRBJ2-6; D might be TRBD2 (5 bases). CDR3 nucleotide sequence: TGTGCCAGCAGTGAGAGGGCCTGGCCTGGGGCCAACGTCCTGACTTTC. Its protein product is CASSERAWPGANVLTF.